Listed below are T cell receptor beta chains from one sample, sequenced in a study of T cell responses to AZD1222 COVID-19 vaccine. This table comes from immunoSEQ multiplex PCR, and its TCRdb copy is limited to in-frame clones, with some not included. Of 45,000 to 55,000 clones in the sample, roughly 80% were seen once. Sequences were derived from peripheral blood, sampled on day 0 of AZD1222 vaccination. The origin of the receptors is an adult in good health. The CDR3 runs from the conserved cysteine through the conserved F or W. D genes are given only for firm matches. Size is stated for part of the rows, as once, few or many counts, or as a class when the clone is expanded.

d_gene	v_gene	abundance	j_gene	CDR3aa	CDR3nt
.	TRBV10-2	.	TRBJ1-6	CASSERQKFNSPLHF	TGCGCCAGCAGTGAGAGGCAGAAATTTAATTCACCCCTCCACTTT
.	TRBV5-1	medium-sized	TRBJ1-1	CASRLGQTETYTEAFF	TGCGCCAGCAGGCTAGGGCAGACAGAAACCTACACTGAAGCTTTCTTT
TRBD1	TRBV2	.	TRBJ1-2	CASRTTGTGQLNYGYTF	TGTGCCAGCAGAACTACCGGGACAGGCCAATTAAACTATGGCTACACCTTC
.	TRBV25-1	once	TRBJ1-1	CATRSGARATEAFF	TGTGCCACCAGATCGGGGGCCAGGGCCACTGAAGCTTTCTTT
.	TRBV5-5	.	TRBJ1-1	CASSLGSLGTAFF	TGTGCCAGCAGCTTGGGTTCCTTGGGAACGGCTTTCTTT
TRBD2	TRBV6-6	.	TRBJ2-3	CASSRRTSGSPDTQYF	TGTGCCAGCAGCCGCCGGACTAGCGGGAGCCCAGATACGCAGTATTTT
.	TRBV20-1	.	TRBJ2-1	CSASKKRGASSYNEQFF	TGCAGTGCTAGTAAAAAGAGGGGGGCAAGCTCCTACAATGAGCAGTTCTTC
TRBD1	TRBV7-8	once	TRBJ2-7	CASSSLPGQGAEQYF	TGTGCCAGCAGCTCGCTACCGGGACAGGGGGCCGAGCAGTACTTC
.	TRBV6-5	.	TRBJ1-1	CASSLGMNTEAFF	TGTGCCAGCTCCTTGGGCATGAACACTGAAGCTTTCTTT
TRBD2	TRBV10-1	once	TRBJ2-3	CASSPLAGESGTQYF	TGCGCCAGCAGTCCGCTAGCGGGAGAGTCGGGTACGCAGTATTTT
.	TRBV6-5	.	TRBJ1-5	CASSQVNNQPQHF	TGTGCCAGCAGTCAGGTAAACAATCAGCCCCAGCATTTT
TRBD1	TRBV7-2	.	TRBJ1-4	CASSPDRGHEKLFF	TGTGCCAGCAGCCCGGACAGGGGTCATGAAAAACTGTTTTTT
.	TRBV18	once	TRBJ1-5	CASSNWGNQPQHF	TGTGCCAGCTCAAACTGGGGCAATCAGCCCCAGCATTTT
TRBD1	TRBV5-1	.	TRBJ1-1	CASSVDPGGSTEAFF	TGCGCCAGCAGCGTTGACCCAGGGGGGAGCACTGAAGCTTTCTTT
.	TRBV6-5	.	TRBJ1-1	CASSLGIGTEAFF	TGTGCCAGCAGCCTCGGGATAGGGACTGAAGCTTTCTTT
.	TRBV6-5	.	TRBJ1-2	CASRTGPTNYGYTF	TGTGCCAGCAGAACAGGGCCAACTAACTATGGCTACACCTTC
.	TRBV3-1/TRBV3-2	.	TRBJ1-1	CASSLWLNTEAFF	TGTGCCAGCAGCCTTTGGTTGAACACTGAAGCTTTCTTT
TRBD1	TRBV7-9	.	TRBJ1-4	CASSPRRGPGANEKLFF	TGTGCCAGCAGCCCCAGGAGGGGGCCTGGGGCTAATGAAAAACTGTTTTTT
.	TRBV29-1	few	TRBJ2-1	CSVSWNEQFF	TGCAGCGTCTCTTGGAATGAGCAGTTCTTC
.	TRBV5-4	.	TRBJ1-2	CASSFAGTGGYGYTF	TGTGCCAGCAGCTTCGCCGGGACGGGAGGATATGGCTACACCTTC
TRBD1	TRBV2	.	TRBJ1-1	CASSVPGQKAFF	TGTGCCAGCAGTGTACCGGGACAGAAAGCTTTCTTT
TRBD1	TRBV14	.	TRBJ2-7	CASSRQGPYEQYF	TGTGCCAGCAGCCGACAGGGCCCCTACGAGCAGTACTTC
.	TRBV5-1	.	TRBJ2-2	CASSFNANTGELFF	TGCGCCAGCAGCTTCAACGCGAACACCGGGGAGCTGTTTTTT
TRBD1	TRBV2	.	TRBJ2-4	CASSENRGQGGIQYF	TGTGCCAGCAGTGAAAATCGAGGACAGGGGGGCATTCAGTACTTC
.	TRBV5-4	.	TRBJ1-2	CASSLGGRGENGYTF	TGTGCCAGCAGCTTGGGGGGTAGGGGGGAGAATGGCTACACCTTC
.	TRBV5-8	few	TRBJ1-2	CASSLSGVYGYTF	TGTGCCAGCAGCCTGAGCGGGGTATATGGCTACACCTTC
.	TRBV5-1	.	TRBJ2-3	CASSLTGTSTDTQYF	TGCGCCAGCAGCCTCACCGGGACTAGCACAGATACGCAGTATTTT
.	TRBV7-8	.	TRBJ2-6	CASSLGVGVGANVLTF	TGTGCCAGCAGCTTAGGGGTCGGGGTTGGGGCCAACGTCCTGACTTTC
.	TRBV19	.	TRBJ1-1	CASSMGRRMNTEAFF	TGTGCCAGTAGTATGGGCAGGAGGATGAACACTGAAGCTTTCTTT
.	TRBV7-6	.	TRBJ2-3	CASSSTAGGTQYF	TGTGCCAGCAGCTCGACGGCAGGGGGGACGCAGTATTTT